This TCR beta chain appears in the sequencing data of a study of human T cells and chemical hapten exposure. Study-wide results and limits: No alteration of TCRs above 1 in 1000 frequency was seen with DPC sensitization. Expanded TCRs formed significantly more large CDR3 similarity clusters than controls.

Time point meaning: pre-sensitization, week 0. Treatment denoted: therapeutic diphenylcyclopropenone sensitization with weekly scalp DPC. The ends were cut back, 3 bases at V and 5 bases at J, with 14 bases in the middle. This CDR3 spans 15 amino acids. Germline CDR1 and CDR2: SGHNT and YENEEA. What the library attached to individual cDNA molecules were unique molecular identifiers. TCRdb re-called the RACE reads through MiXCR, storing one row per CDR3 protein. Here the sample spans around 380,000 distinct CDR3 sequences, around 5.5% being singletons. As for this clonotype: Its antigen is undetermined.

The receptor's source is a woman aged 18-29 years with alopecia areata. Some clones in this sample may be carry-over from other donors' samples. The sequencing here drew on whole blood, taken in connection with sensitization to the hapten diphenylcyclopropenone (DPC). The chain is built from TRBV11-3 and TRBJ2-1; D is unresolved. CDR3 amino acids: CASSFDGSVNNEQFF. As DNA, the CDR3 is TGTGCCAGCAGCTTTGACGGGTCAGTGAACAATGAGCAGTTCTTC.